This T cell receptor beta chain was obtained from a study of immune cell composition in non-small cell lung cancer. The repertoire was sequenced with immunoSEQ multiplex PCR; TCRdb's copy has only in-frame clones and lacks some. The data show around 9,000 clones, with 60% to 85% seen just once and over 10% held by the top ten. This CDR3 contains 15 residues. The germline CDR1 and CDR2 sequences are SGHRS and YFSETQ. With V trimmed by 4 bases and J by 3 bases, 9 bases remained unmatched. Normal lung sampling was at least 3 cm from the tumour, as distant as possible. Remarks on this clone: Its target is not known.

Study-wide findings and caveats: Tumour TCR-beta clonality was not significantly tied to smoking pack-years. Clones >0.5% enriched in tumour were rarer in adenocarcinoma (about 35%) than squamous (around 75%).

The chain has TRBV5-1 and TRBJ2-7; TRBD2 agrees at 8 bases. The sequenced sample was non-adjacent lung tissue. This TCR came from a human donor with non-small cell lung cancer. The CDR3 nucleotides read TGCGCCAGCAGCACTTTCGGGGGGGCCATCTACGAGCAGTACTTC. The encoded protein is CASSTFGGAIYEQYF.